This T cell receptor beta chain stems from a study of blood T cell repertoires in COVID-19. Study at large: PBMCs, B-cell-depleted T cells, or T cells provided the cDNA or gDNA that made up the material.

The authors' processing: Researchers report that nucleated cell counts were estimated from reference gene primer amplification. Sequencing was performed with immunoSEQ multiplex PCR; in TCRdb, only in-frame clones are kept and a portion is missing. V and J calls and clone size are copied from that table; D and trimming were computed from the DNA. In the table there are 30,000 to 50,000 clones, approximately 94% of which are singletons. Germline lookup yields CDR1 MNHEY and CDR2 SMNVEV (reference sequence). The CDR3 is 14 amino acids. The V end was cut by 10 bases, the J end by 3 bases, with 19 bases between. In its sample, this clone was seen a few times.

Sequencing used peripheral blood. This receptor was obtained from a human donor with active COVID-19. The donor label of this sample is uncertain. The chain is built from TRBV27 and TRBJ2-7, with D possibly TRBD2 on 6 matching bases. The CDR3 reads CATSIRLGGYEQYF. The CDR3 DNA follows: TGTGCCACATCAATCCGCTTGGGGGGCTACGAGCAGTACTTC.